These T cell receptor beta chains were read from a single sample in a study of T cell repertoires in cytomegalovirus infection. TCRdb ran MiXCR on the reads and lists one entry per CDR3 protein. The sample has roughly 640,000 distinct CDR3 sequences, approximately 24% seen once. The sequenced material came from CD8+ T cells from PBMCs. These receptors came from a human donor in good health (CMV status not recorded). Some clones in this sample may be carry-over from other donors' samples. CDR3s include the opening cysteine and the closing phenylalanine or tryptophan. D genes are given only for firm matches. Not all rows give a size; the values are once, few, many and, for expanded clones, a class.

d_gene | j_gene | v_gene | abundance | CDR3aa | CDR3nt
. | TRBJ1-5 | TRBV20-1 | few | CSARDRQNANQPQHF | TGCAGTGCTAGAGATCGACAGAACGCGAATCAGCCCCAGCATTTT
. | TRBJ2-1 | TRBV19 | . | CASSAQGTAGSYNEQFF | TGTGCCAGTAGTGCACAAGGGACTGCGGGCTCCTACAATGAGCAGTTCTTC
TRBD1 | TRBJ2-7 | TRBV2 | . | CASNVRDREGEQYF | TGTGCCAGCAATGTAAGGGACAGGGAAGGCGAGCAGTACTTC
. | TRBJ2-2 | TRBV4-1 | . | CASSQDGEVGSGELFF | TGCGCCAGCAGCCAAGACGGCGAAGTGGGTAGCGGGGAGCTGTTTTTT
. | TRBJ1-1 | TRBV25-1 | . | CASSEWGELNTEAFF | TGTGCCAGCAGTGAATGGGGGGAGTTGAACACTGAAGCTTTCTTT
. | TRBJ2-2 | TRBV7-8 | few | CASSFEQGLTGELFF | TGTGCCAGCAGCTTTGAGCAGGGTCTAACCGGGGAGCTGTTTTTT
TRBD2 | TRBJ2-1 | TRBV27 | . | CASSFGGMNEQFF | TGTGCCAGCAGTTTCGGGGGGATGAATGAGCAGTTCTTC
TRBD1 | TRBJ1-1 | TRBV7-9 | . | CASSPRGPASTEAFF | TGTGCCAGCAGCCCCAGGGGGCCGGCTAGCACTGAAGCTTTCTTT
. | TRBJ1-5 | TRBV20-1 | . | CSASERYGNQPQHF | TGCAGTGCTAGCGAGAGATATGGCAATCAGCCCCAGCATTTT
. | TRBJ2-2 | TRBV7-9 | many | CASSFLVFGELFF | TGTGCCAGCAGCTTCCTCGTATTTGGGGAGCTGTTTTTT
. | TRBJ2-1 | TRBV24-1 | few | CATSDRFFGDEQFF | TGTGCCACCAGTGATCGGTTCTTCGGCGATGAGCAGTTCTTC
TRBD2 | TRBJ2-5 | TRBV7-9 | . | CASTSSGGRPGETQYF | TGTGCCAGTACTTCTAGCGGGGGCAGGCCAGGAGAGACCCAGTACTTC
. | TRBJ2-1 | TRBV5-6 | . | CASSNPGQYNEQFF | TGTGCCAGCAGCAACCCCGGACAATACAATGAGCAGTTCTTC
. | TRBJ2-3 | TRBV28 | few | CASSISEGGPTDTQYF | TGTGCCAGCAGCATCTCCGAGGGGGGCCCCACAGATACGCAGTATTTT
TRBD2 | TRBJ2-1 | TRBV9 | . | CASSGRGVYNEQFF | TGTGCCAGCAGCGGGCGGGGGGTGTACAATGAGCAGTTCTTC
TRBD2 | TRBJ2-5 | TRBV7-2 | many | CASSLLGSGGEETQYF | TGTGCCAGCAGCTTACTGGGGAGCGGGGGGGAAGAGACCCAGTACTTC
. | TRBJ2-1 | TRBV10-3 | few | CAISESETGFYNEQFF | TGTGCCATCAGTGAGTCCGAGACAGGATTTTACAATGAGCAGTTCTTC
. | TRBJ2-1 | TRBV2 | few | CASSVEGRYNEQFF | TGTGCCAGCAGTGTGGAGGGCAGGTACAATGAGCAGTTCTTC
. | TRBJ1-1 | TRBV12-3/TRBV12-4 | many | CASTTDTLEAFF | TGTGCCAGCACCACCGACACTCTTGAAGCTTTCTTT
. | TRBJ1-5 | TRBV20-1 | . | CSAPPRDRNQPQHF | TGCAGTGCTCCCCCGAGGGATCGCAATCAGCCCCAGCATTTT
TRBD1 | TRBJ2-3 | TRBV5-1 | once | CASSPGQGGDTQYF | TGCGCCAGCAGCCCAGGACAGGGAGGAGATACGCAGTATTTT
. | TRBJ1-1 | TRBV14 | . | CASSQDRVYTEAFF | TGTGCCAGCAGCCAAGACAGGGTCTACACTGAAGCTTTCTTT
TRBD1 | TRBJ2-7 | TRBV19 | few | CASSTWTPGTGLFEQYF | TGTGCCAGTAGTACCTGGACCCCCGGGACAGGGCTTTTCGAGCAGTACTTC
. | TRBJ2-2 | TRBV7-3 | . | CASSRYGFKSNTGELFF | TGTGCCAGCAGCCGGTATGGGTTCAAATCGAACACCGGGGAGCTGTTTTTT
. | TRBJ1-3 | TRBV28 | . | CASLPRGFGNTIYF | TGTGCCAGCCTCCCGCGGGGGTTTGGAAACACCATATATTTT
TRBD1 | TRBJ1-1 | TRBV7-2 | many | CASSLGDRGGTEAFF | TGTGCCAGCAGCTTAGGGGACAGGGGCGGGACTGAAGCTTTCTTT
. | TRBJ1-1 | TRBV4-2 | few | CASSHLGVRVRDTEAFF | TGTGCCAGCAGCCACCTGGGTGTCCGGGTCAGGGACACTGAAGCTTTCTTT
TRBD2 | TRBJ2-1 | TRBV11-2 | few | CASSLGASGGAYEQFF | TGTGCCAGCAGCTTAGGTGCTAGCGGGGGGGCGTATGAGCAGTTCTTC
TRBD2 | TRBJ2-1 | TRBV28 | few | CASSLAPRGDPYNEQFF | TGTGCCAGCAGTTTAGCCCCCCGGGGGGATCCTTACAATGAGCAGTTCTTC
TRBD2 | TRBJ2-1 | TRBV5-5 | few | CASSLGRGGRKNEQFF | TGTGCCAGCAGCTTGGGACGGGGGGGCCGGAAAAATGAGCAGTTCTTC
. | TRBJ2-1 | TRBV20-1 | . | CATSAPGRGAYNEQFF | TGCGCCACCTCCGCTCCGGGCCGGGGGGCGTACAATGAGCAGTTCTTC
. | TRBJ2-1 | TRBV20-1 | few | CSARDMGGEQFF | TGCAGTGCTAGAGATATGGGGGGTGAGCAGTTCTTC
TRBD2 | TRBJ2-4 | TRBV7-6 | many | CASSLYGGDDIQYF | TGTGCCAGCAGCTTGTACGGGGGGGATGACATTCAGTACTTC
. | TRBJ2-2 | TRBV12-3/TRBV12-4 | many | CASSLPTGELFF | TGTGCCAGCAGTTTACCCACCGGGGAGCTGTTTTTT
. | TRBJ2-1 | TRBV28 | many | CASRPPDGDYYNEQFF | TGTGCCAGCAGACCCCCGGACGGAGACTACTACAATGAGCAGTTCTTC
. | TRBJ2-5 | TRBV7-3 | . | CASSLAVGAHQETQYF | TGTGCCAGCAGCCTGGCAGTGGGGGCCCACCAAGAGACCCAGTACTTC
TRBD1 | TRBJ1-5 | TRBV19 | . | CASIQRPDRPNQPQHF | TGTGCCAGTATCCAGCGACCGGACAGGCCTAATCAGCCCCAGCATTTT
. | TRBJ1-1 | TRBV11-2 | many | CASSSGGHTEAFF | TGTGCCAGCAGCTCCGGGGGACACACTGAAGCTTTCTTT
. | TRBJ1-1 | TRBV20-1 | few | CSARDRDTWGEAFF | TGCAGTGCTAGGGACCGGGACACCTGGGGTGAAGCTTTCTTT
. | TRBJ2-7 | TRBV20-1 | . | CSARGNMDSPYEQYF | TGCAGTGCTAGAGGAAACATGGACTCCCCCTACGAGCAGTACTTC
. | TRBJ1-5 | TRBV28 | . | CASTVDTRYSNQPQHF | TGTGCCAGCACCGTGGACACAAGATATAGCAATCAGCCCCAGCATTTT
. | TRBJ2-2 | TRBV6-1 | many | CASSHTSAGEGYTGELFF | TGTGCCAGCAGTCACACATCCGCAGGGGAGGGATACACCGGGGAGCTGTTTTTT
. | TRBJ1-2 | TRBV29-1 | . | CSVLESLNYGYTF | TGCAGCGTTTTGGAAAGCCTAAACTATGGCTACACCTTC
. | TRBJ1-4 | TRBV13 | . | CASSLGARGPEKLFF | TGTGCCAGCAGCTTAGGCGCCAGGGGACCCGAAAAACTGTTTTTT
. | TRBJ1-2 | TRBV7-2 | many | CASSSRDLYGYTF | TGTGCCAGCAGCTCCCGGGACCTCTATGGCTACACCTTC
. | TRBJ2-3 | TRBV7-9 | few | CASSARGGTQYF | TGTGCCAGCAGCGCCAGGGGGGGTACGCAGTATTTT
. | TRBJ1-5 | TRBV7-4 | . | CASSPDPYNQPQHF | TGTGCCAGCAGCCCCGACCCTTACAATCAGCCCCAGCATTTT
TRBD2 | TRBJ2-6 | TRBV6-4 | . | CASNWTSGGASGANVLTF | TGTGCCAGCAACTGGACTAGCGGGGGAGCCTCTGGGGCCAACGTCCTGACTTTC
TRBD2 | TRBJ2-1 | TRBV5-6 | . | CASSLPGLAGGEQFF | TGTGCCAGCAGCTTACCGGGACTAGCGGGGGGCGAGCAGTTCTTC
. | TRBJ1-2 | TRBV6-6 | few | CASSQLDKNYGYTF | TGTGCCAGCAGCCAACTGGACAAGAACTATGGCTACACCTTC
TRBD2 | TRBJ2-5 | TRBV28 | . | CASSLSGLAWETQYF | TGTGCCAGCAGTTTATCAGGACTAGCGTGGGAGACCCAGTACTTC
. | TRBJ1-3 | TRBV6-6 | . | CASSYMGGTGNTIYF | TGTGCCAGCAGTTACATGGGGGGGACTGGAAACACCATATATTTT
TRBD1 | TRBJ2-2 | TRBV28 | few | CASSLLRQGAGTGELFF | TGTGCCAGCAGTTTATTGAGACAGGGGGCGGGCACCGGGGAGCTGTTTTTT
TRBD2 | TRBJ2-1 | TRBV7-9 | many | CASTTAGRPRVVNEQFF | TGTGCCAGCACTACCGCCGGGAGGCCAAGGGTGGTCAATGAGCAGTTCTTC